The following is a T cell receptor beta chain sequence with its context. TCRdb's copy holds only in-frame clones and misses some; the assay was immunoSEQ multiplex PCR. The table records around 81,000 clones, more than 90% of them present only once. This sample was included in a study of T cell changes during pregnancy in multiple sclerosis. This CDR3 spans 11 amino acids. Per the germline V gene, CDR1 is SQVTM and CDR2 is ANQGSEA. V was pared by 2 bases and J by 5 bases, with 6 bases between. The sequences come from peripheral blood, collected after pregnancy. The chain employs TRBV29-1 and TRBJ2-5; possible D gene TRBD1, 5 bases. This TCR was sampled from a female donor in good health, enrolled as a control in a pregnancy study. Here the CDR3 reads CSVEKGETQYF. CDR3 coding DNA: TGCAGCGTTGAAAAGGGGGAGACCCAGTACTTC.